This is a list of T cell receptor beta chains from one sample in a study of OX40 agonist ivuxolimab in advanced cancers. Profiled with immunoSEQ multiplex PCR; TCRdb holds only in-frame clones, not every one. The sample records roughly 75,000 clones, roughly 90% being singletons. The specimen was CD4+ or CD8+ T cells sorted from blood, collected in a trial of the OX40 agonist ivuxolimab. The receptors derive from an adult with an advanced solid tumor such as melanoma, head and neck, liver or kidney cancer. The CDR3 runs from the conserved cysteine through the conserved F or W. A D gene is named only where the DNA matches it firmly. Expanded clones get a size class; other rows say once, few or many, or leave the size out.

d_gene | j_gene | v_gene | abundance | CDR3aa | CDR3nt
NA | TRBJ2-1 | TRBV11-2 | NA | CASSLARYNEQFF | TGTGCCAGCAGCTTAGCTCGGTACAATGAGCAGTTCTTC
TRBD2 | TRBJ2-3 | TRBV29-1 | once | CSVEWRAGGPDTQYF | TGCAGCGTTGAATGGCGGGCGGGGGGGCCAGATACGCAGTATTTT
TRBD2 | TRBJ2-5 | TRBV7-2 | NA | CASSLSGGNQETQYF | TGTGCCAGCAGCTTATCCGGGGGGAACCAAGAGACCCAGTACTTC
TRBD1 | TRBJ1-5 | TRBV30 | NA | CAWRDTGGGQPQHF | TGTGCCTGGAGGGATACAGGGGGTGGGCAGCCCCAGCATTTT
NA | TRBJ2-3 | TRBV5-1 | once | CASSLGQSTDTQYF | TGCGCCAGCAGCTTGGGTCAGAGCACAGATACGCAGTATTTT
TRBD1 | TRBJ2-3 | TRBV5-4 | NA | CASSPRQGRTDTQYF | TGTGCCAGCAGCCCCCGACAGGGTCGGACAGATACGCAGTATTTT
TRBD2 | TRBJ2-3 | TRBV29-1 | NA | CSTRTSSFPDTQYF | TGCAGCACCCGGACTAGCTCATTCCCAGATACGCAGTATTTT
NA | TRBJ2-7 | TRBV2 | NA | CASRKTLGEQYF | TGTGCCAGCAGAAAGACTCTGGGGGAGCAGTACTTC
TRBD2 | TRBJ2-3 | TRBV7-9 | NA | CASSLGLAGVSTDTQYF | TGTGCCAGCAGCTTGGGACTAGCGGGGGTAAGCACAGATACGCAGTATTTT
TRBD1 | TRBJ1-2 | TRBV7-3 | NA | CASSLTGQGAGGYTF | TGTGCCAGCAGCTTAACGGGACAGGGAGCAGGCGGCTACACCTTC
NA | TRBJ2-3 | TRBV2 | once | CASRKYQGTTDTQYF | TGTGCCAGCCGAAAATATCAGGGAACCACAGATACGCAGTATTTT
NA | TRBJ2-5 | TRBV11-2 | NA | CASSLDIETQYF | TGTGCCAGCAGCTTAGATATTGAGACCCAGTACTTC
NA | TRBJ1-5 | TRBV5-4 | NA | CASSLGGNSNQPQHF | TGTGCCAGCAGCTTGGGTGGTAATAGCAATCAGCCCCAGCATTTT
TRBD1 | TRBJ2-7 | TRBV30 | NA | CAWSGAGQGAAYEQYF | TGTGCCTGGAGTGGGGCAGGACAGGGGGCGGCCTACGAGCAGTACTTC